This TCR beta chain was observed in a study of identical twins. Study conclusions and caveats: Within cord blood, abundant beta clonotypes carried fewer insertions, but memory repertoires showed no such trend.

Germline V gene lookup returns CDR1 SGHTA and CDR2 FQGNSA. The CDR3 length is 15 residues. V lost 6 bases, J lost 4 bases, and 7 bases stayed unmatched. A remark on this clonotype: Its antigen is as yet unknown.

TCRdb itself ran the 5' RACE reads through MiXCR, one entry per CDR3 protein. The top ten hold approximately 1% of the sample, which has roughly 490,000 distinct CDR3 sequences, roughly an eighth seen once. Another study also made use of these data, one on yellow fever vaccine responses in identical twins.

The receptor comes from a young woman in good health. The sequencing input was CD4+ T cells sorted from blood. The chain has TRBV7-2 and TRBJ2-1; 9 bases fit TRBD2. The CDR3 here is CASRLLAGKYNEQFF. DNA of the CDR3: TGTGCCAGCAGATTGCTAGCGGGAAAGTACAATGAGCAGTTCTTC.